A selection of T cell receptor beta chains follows, all from one sample in a study of CD8 T cells in Susac syndrome. TCRdb used MiXCR to reprocess the immunoSEQ multiplex PCR reads, holding one entry per CDR3 protein. The sample holds 150,000 to 200,000 distinct CDR3 sequences, around 94% seen once. Specimen: CD4+ T cells from PBMCs. These receptors were collected from a human donor in good health. The CDR3 runs from the conserved cysteine through the conserved F or W. The D gene is left open where the match is weak.

>12|TRBV29-1|-|TRBJ2-7
CSAGDTTYEQYF
TGCAGCGCTGGGGACACGACCTACGAGCAGTACTTC
>15|TRBV25-1|-|TRBJ1-6
CASSSQGILNSPLHF
TGTGCCAGCAGTTCACAGGGAATCCTCAATTCACCCCTCCACTTT
>13|TRBV14|-|TRBJ2-7
CASSQELGGEQYF
TGTGCCAGCAGCCAAGAACTGGGTGGCGAGCAGTACTTC
>12|TRBV6-6|-|TRBJ2-1
CASSYSLNEQFF
TGTGCCAGCAGTTACTCGCTCAATGAGCAGTTCTTC
>13|TRBV4-2|-|TRBJ2-5
CASSGLVRETQYF
TGTGCCAGCAGCGGCCTTGTGAGAGAGACCCAGTACTTC
>12|TRBV7-2|-|TRBJ2-1
CASSLETSLQFF
TGTGCCAGCAGCCTAGAGACAAGCCTGCAGTTCTTC
>12|TRBV20-1|-|TRBJ1-2
CSAWRQPYGYTF
TGCAGTGCTTGGCGACAGCCCTATGGCTACACCTTC
>16|TRBV18|-|TRBJ2-7
CASSPPGGLSSYEQYF
TGTGCCAGCTCCCCCCCGGGCGGTCTTAGCTCCTACGAGCAGTACTTC
>16|TRBV20-1|-|TRBJ2-3
CSASSVWGGFSDTQYF
TGCAGTGCTAGTTCCGTTTGGGGGGGCTTTTCAGATACGCAGTATTTT
>15|TRBV20-1|TRBD1|TRBJ2-3
CSAIPLDRGTDTQYF
TGCAGTGCCATCCCCCTGGACAGGGGCACAGATACGCAGTATTTT
>16|TRBV28|-|TRBJ2-4
CASYPHGGAAKNIQYF
TGTGCCAGCTACCCCCACGGCGGGGCGGCCAAAAACATTCAGTACTTC
>13|TRBV29-1|-|TRBJ2-5
CSVEGTVQETQYF
TGCAGCGTTGAGGGCACCGTCCAAGAGACCCAGTACTTC
>14|TRBV18|-|TRBJ1-3
CASSGQTSGNTIYF
TGTGCCAGCTCCGGACAGACCTCTGGAAACACCATATATTTT
>13|TRBV9|-|TRBJ2-1
CASSVGGGVEQFF
TGTGCCAGCAGCGTAGGGGGCGGGGTTGAGCAGTTCTTC
>13|TRBV29-1|-|TRBJ1-5
CSVAWGRGQPQHF
TGCAGCGTTGCCTGGGGTAGGGGTCAGCCCCAGCATTTT
>13|TRBV20-1|-|TRBJ1-1
CSASDTLGAEAFF
TGCAGTGCTAGTGATACACTGGGGGCTGAAGCTTTCTTT